This record concerns one T cell receptor beta chain sequence. The CDR3 is cut off 3 residues early in the read; its end comes from the germline J gene. These data are taken from a study of T cells in women clearing cervical HPV infection. Trimming took off 4 bases at V and 1 base at J, with 4 bases between the two ends. The CDR3 is 12 residues long. Germline V lookup: CDR1 SGHNT, CDR2 YENEEA. Repertoires were generated with immunoSEQ multiplex PCR, while TCRdb's copy carries only in-frame clones and drops some. The listing records around 30,000 clones. The gene calls are TRBV11-3 and TRBJ1-1; D not certain. The sequence came from a woman between 18 and 69 years old with a cervical HPV16 infection that either progressed to CIN3+ or cleared (not recorded which). Sequenced: blood buffy coat. The CDR3 bases that were read are TGTGCCAGCAGCTGGGCGAACACTGAA. It encodes CASSWANTE. The full CDR3 protein reads CASSWANTEAFF.